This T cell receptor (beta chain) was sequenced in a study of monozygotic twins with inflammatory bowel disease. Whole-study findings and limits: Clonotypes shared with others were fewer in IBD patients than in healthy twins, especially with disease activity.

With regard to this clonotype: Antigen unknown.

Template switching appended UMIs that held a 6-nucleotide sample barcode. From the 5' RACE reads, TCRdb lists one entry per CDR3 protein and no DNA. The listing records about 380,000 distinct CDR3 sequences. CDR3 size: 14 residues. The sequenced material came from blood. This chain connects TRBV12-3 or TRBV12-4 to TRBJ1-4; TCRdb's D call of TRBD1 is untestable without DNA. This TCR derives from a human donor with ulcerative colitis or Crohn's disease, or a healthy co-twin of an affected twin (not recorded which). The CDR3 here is CASRYTGSGEKLFF.